A selection of T cell receptor beta chains follows, all from one sample in a study of blood T cell repertoires in COVID-19. Assay used: immunoSEQ multiplex PCR; TCRdb lists only in-frame clones, some missing. The data hold about 99,000 clones, with about four fifths observed a single time. Sequences were obtained from peripheral blood. The source is a man between 60 and 70 years old with acute or convalescent COVID-19. Each CDR3 is given with its conserved first and last residue. The D gene is left open where the match is weak. Expanded clones get a size class; other rows say once, few or many, or leave the size out.

TRBJ2-5 NA TRBD1 TRBV5-1 CASSSGTEQETQYF TGCGCCAGCAGCTCCGGGACAGAGCAAGAGACCCAGTACTTC
TRBJ1-6 NA TRBD1 TRBV20-1 CSASKGTGNSPLHF TGCAGTGCTAGTAAGGGGACAGGGAATTCACCCCTCCACTTT
TRBJ2-1 NA TRBD2 TRBV2 CASSYAGDSYNEQFF TGTGCCAGCAGTTACGCGGGGGACTCCTACAATGAGCAGTTCTTC
TRBJ2-7 NA TRBD1 TRBV2 CASSDLGQGTYEQYF TGTGCCAGCAGTGATTTGGGACAGGGGACCTACGAGCAGTACTTC
TRBJ1-6 NA TRBD1 TRBV19 CASTRTGVSYNSPLHF TGTGCCAGTACCCGGACAGGGGTCTCCTATAATTCACCCCTCCACTTT
TRBJ1-6 NA TRBD1 TRBV7-2 CASSLGGTGASPLHF TGTGCCAGCAGCTTAGGAGGGACAGGGGCTTCACCCCTCCACTTT
TRBJ2-1 NA NA TRBV7-6 CASSQRGGNTYNEQFF TGTGCCAGCAGCCAAAGAGGCGGGAACACCTACAATGAGCAGTTCTTC
TRBJ1-1 once TRBD1 TRBV27 CASSLDRGSMNTEAFF TGTGCCAGCAGTTTAGACAGGGGATCCATGAACACTGAAGCTTTCTTT
TRBJ1-2 NA TRBD1 TRBV5-4 CASSWGRGQNYGYTF TGTGCCAGCAGCTGGGGTAGGGGGCAGAACTATGGCTACACCTTC
TRBJ2-7 NA NA TRBV30 CAWSRGWQGGDEQYF TGTGCCTGGAGTAGAGGATGGCAGGGAGGCGACGAGCAGTACTTC
TRBJ1-1 NA TRBD1 TRBV28 CASTLGQGTTTEAFF TGTGCCAGCACCCTCGGACAGGGAACCACGACTGAAGCTTTCTTT
TRBJ2-2 NA NA TRBV25-1 CASSEGGLLGELFF TGTGCCAGCAGTGAAGGCGGCCTTCTCGGGGAGCTGTTTTTT
TRBJ1-5 NA NA TRBV6-1 CASSDPGNNQPQHF TGTGCCAGCAGTGATCCAGGGAACAATCAGCCCCAGCATTTT
TRBJ2-1 once NA TRBV5-1 CASSLQSGYNNEQFF TGCGCCAGCAGCTTGCAAAGCGGGTACAACAATGAGCAGTTCTTC
TRBJ2-7 few TRBD2 TRBV5-1 CASSPGLAGVYEQYF TGCGCCAGCAGCCCGGGACTAGCGGGGGTCTACGAGCAGTACTTC
TRBJ1-3 few TRBD1 TRBV20-1 CSASRTGSGNTIYF TGCAGTGCTAGTCGGACAGGCTCTGGAAACACCATATATTTT
TRBJ2-1 NA TRBD2 TRBV7-9 CASSASSGRYNEQFF TGTGCCAGCAGCGCATCTAGCGGGAGATACAATGAGCAGTTCTTC
TRBJ2-7 few TRBD2 TRBV7-2 CASSLVAGAYYEQYF TGTGCCAGCAGCTTAGTAGCGGGGGCTTACTACGAGCAGTACTTC
TRBJ2-7 NA NA TRBV4-2 CASSQARTTPYEQYF TGTGCCAGCAGCCAAGCCCGGACTACACCCTACGAGCAGTACTTC
TRBJ1-5 NA NA TRBV5-6 CASSSLQEKGNQPQHF TGTGCCAGCAGCTCGTTACAGGAAAAAGGCAATCAGCCCCAGCATTTT
TRBJ2-5 NA TRBD2 TRBV24-1 CATSDLPRAGGGETQYF TGTGCCACCAGTGATTTGCCCCGGGCAGGCGGGGGGGAGACCCAGTACTTC
TRBJ1-3 NA NA TRBV10-2 CASSDSRPGNTIYF TGCGCCAGCAGTGATAGCCGACCTGGAAACACCATATATTTT
TRBJ1-2 NA NA TRBV4-1 CASSQGPGGAYGYTF TGCGCCAGCAGCCAAGGTCCGGGGGGCGCCTATGGCTACACCTTC
TRBJ1-4 NA NA TRBV3-1/TRBV3-2 CASSPGDSTNEKLFF TGTGCCAGCAGCCCAGGGGATTCAACTAATGAAAAACTGTTTTTT
TRBJ1-2 NA NA TRBV27 CASSYRGNYGYTF TGTGCCAGCAGTTACCGCGGGAACTATGGCTACACCTTC
TRBJ2-7 few TRBD2 TRBV19 CASSSFGREQDEQYF TGTGCCAGTAGTAGTTTCGGGCGGGAGCAGGACGAGCAGTACTTC
TRBJ1-6 NA TRBD1 TRBV5-1 CASSFGTGNVNSPLHF TGCGCCAGCAGCTTTGGGACAGGCAATGTTAATTCACCCCTCCACTTT
TRBJ1-1 NA NA TRBV18 CASSPEGRLNTEAFF TGTGCCAGCTCACCGGAGGGGAGATTGAACACTGAAGCTTTCTTT
TRBJ1-1 NA NA TRBV11-2 CASSLDFQNTEAFF TGTGCCAGCAGCTTAGATTTCCAGAACACTGAAGCTTTCTTT
TRBJ1-6 NA NA TRBV7-9 CASRRSQGGSPLHF TGTGCCAGCAGAAGGTCGCAGGGAGGCTCACCCCTCCACTTT
TRBJ1-4 NA TRBD1 TRBV18 CATALGQGREKLFF TGTGCCACCGCCTTGGGACAGGGCCGCGAAAAACTGTTTTTT
TRBJ2-2 once NA TRBV19 CASSIGSGSNAGELFF TGTGCCAGTAGTATTGGGTCAGGCAGCAACGCCGGGGAGCTGTTTTTT
TRBJ2-1 NA TRBD2 TRBV6-5 CASSYSLAGANNEQFF TGTGCCAGCAGTTACTCGCTAGCGGGGGCCAACAATGAGCAGTTCTTC
TRBJ2-1 NA TRBD1 TRBV7-2 CASSLQGAVSYNEQFF TGTGCCAGCAGCTTACAGGGGGCGGTATCCTACAATGAGCAGTTCTTC
TRBJ2-7 NA TRBD1 TRBV7-8 CASSSGQGPAYEQYF TGTGCCAGCAGCTCCGGACAGGGTCCTGCCTACGAGCAGTACTTC
TRBJ2-1 NA NA TRBV18 CASSSRDFYYNEQFF TGTGCCAGCTCATCACGGGACTTCTATTACAATGAGCAGTTCTTC
TRBJ2-7 NA NA TRBV28 CASSFGVYEQYF TGTGCCAGCAGTTTCGGGGTTTACGAGCAGTACTTC
TRBJ2-3 NA TRBD1 TRBV5-1 CASSSGQNTDTQYF TGCGCCAGCAGCTCGGGACAGAACACAGATACGCAGTATTTT
TRBJ1-5 NA NA TRBV19 CASSIPTGGAGQPQHF TGTGCCAGTAGTATTCCCACGGGGGGGGCAGGACAGCCCCAGCATTTT
TRBJ1-2 NA TRBD1 TRBV6-6 CASSSKGTAANYGYTF TGTGCCAGCAGTTCTAAGGGGACAGCCGCTAACTATGGCTACACCTTC
TRBJ2-1 NA TRBD1 TRBV5-1 CASSTPFRDRGPNTYNEQFF TGCGCCAGCAGCACGCCCTTCCGGGACAGGGGGCCGAACACCTACAATGAGCAGTTCTTC
TRBJ1-6 few NA TRBV30 CALSRDTYNSPLHF TGTGCCTTGTCCCGGGACACATATAATTCACCCCTCCACTTT
TRBJ2-3 few NA TRBV5-1 CASSWQQGPLPDTQYF TGCGCCAGCAGCTGGCAACAGGGTCCCCTTCCAGATACGCAGTATTTT